A single sample is the source of the 32 T cell receptor beta chains below, sequenced in a study of human T cells and chemical hapten exposure. Time point defined: patch test 2, 6 weeks after DPC sensitization. As for treatment: therapeutic diphenylcyclopropenone sensitization with weekly scalp DPC. Each CDR3 protein gets one entry after TCRdb re-called the RACE reads with MiXCR. The table records 350,000 to 400,000 distinct CDR3 sequences, over 6% of them present only once. The sample was whole blood, taken in connection with sensitization to the hapten diphenylcyclopropenone (DPC). The receptors were gathered from a woman younger than 35 with alopecia areata. Some clones in this sample may be carry-over from other donors' samples.

This clonotype occurred a few times. The gene calls are TRBV4-3 and TRBJ2-2; D remains ambiguous. The CDR3 contains 16 residues. The germline V gene has CDR1 LGHNA and CDR2 YSLEER. Trimming removed 3 bases from V and 4 bases from J, with 15 bases in between. The CDR3 is CASSQLTGVLTGELFF. Here the CDR3 DNA reads TGCGCCAGCAGCCAGTTAACGGGTGTACTCACCGGGGAGCTGTTTTTT.

There are a few counts of this clonotype. The chain links TRBV12-5 to TRBJ2-3; D might be TRBD1 (7 bases). The CDR3 is 12 amino acids. With 9 bases removed from V and 5 bases from J, the gap between germline ends came to 12 bases. Per germline, CDR1 LGHNT and CDR2 FRNRAP. The CDR3 nucleotides read TGTGCTAGCAGGGGGGATGGAGATACGCAGTATTTT. Translating gives CASRGDGDTQYF.

The rearrangement links TRBV10-3 to TRBJ2-7; a weak D match, TRBD1 (5 bases). Germline-derived CDR1 and CDR2 are ENHRY and SYGVKD. Trimming removed 0 bases from V and 3 bases from J, with 12 bases in between. This CDR3 contains 15 residues. This CDR3 reads CAISESKAGYYEQYF. DNA of the CDR3: TGTGCCATCAGTGAGTCGAAAGCAGGGTACTACGAGCAGTACTTC.

This chain uses TRBV4-3 with TRBJ2-7, with D possibly TRBD1 on 6 matching bases. V lost 0 bases and J lost 2, with 11 bases in between. This CDR3 spans 15 amino acids. Germline lookup yields CDR1 LGHNA and CDR2 YSLEER. The CDR3 spells CASSQDVGGPYEQYF. The DNA of the CDR3 is TGCGCCAGCAGCCAAGATGTTGGGGGCCCCTACGAGCAGTACTTC.

This clonotype has at least ten counts. The chain carries TRBV3-1 and TRBJ2-1; 8 nucleotides line up with TRBD2. The J segment lost 13 bases and the V segment lost 0 bases, leaving 11 bases of the junction unmatched. The germline gives CDR1 LGHDT, CDR2 YNNKEL (reference sequence). The CDR3 has 15 residues. The CDR3 DNA is TGTGCCAGCAGCCAAGATCCGGGAGGGGACGTTGCCCAGTTCTTC. The encoded protein is CASSQDPGGDVAQFF.

V usage is TRBV20-1 and J usage is TRBJ1-1, with D perhaps matching TRBD1 (6 bases). The CDR3 runs 15 residues. The germline V gene encodes CDR1 DFQATT and CDR2 SNEGSKA (reference sequence). Trimming removed 0 bases at V and 1 base at J, with 12 bases between. This CDR3 reads CSARDSGRGNTEAFF. For the CDR3, the DNA is TGCAGTGCTAGAGATTCTGGCAGGGGGAACACTGAAGCTTTCTTT.

This clonotype was seen ten or more times. The chain uses TRBV7-2 and TRBJ1-4; TRBD1 aligns across 7 bases. CDR3 length: 12 amino acids. CDR1 and CDR2 (germline): SGHTA, FQGNSA. The junction had 4 bases not matched to a gene; V was cut back by 5 bases and J by 10 bases. The CDR3 coding sequence is TGTGCCAGCAGCCCCCAGGGGGTAAAACTGTTTTTT. Encoded protein: CASSPQGVKLFF. The full variable domain, with the rest looked up from reference TRBV7-2 and TRBJ1-4, is GAGVSQSPSNKVTEKGKDVELRCDPISGHTALYWYRQSLGQGLEFLIYFQGNSAPDKSGLPSDRFSAERTGGSVSTLTIQRTQQEDSAVYLCASSPQGVKLFFGSGTQLSVL.

This clonotype was found a few times. This sequence joins TRBV6-2 or TRBV6-3 and TRBJ2-3, with a weak D call TRBD2 (6 bases). The CDR3 totals 13 residues. V dropped 6 bases and J dropped 5 bases, with 12 bases sitting between them. Germline lookup yields CDR1 MNHEY and CDR2 SVGEGT. CDR3 region: CASSHRRGDTQYF. CDR3 nucleotide sequence: TGTGCCAGCAGCCACAGGAGGGGAGATACGCAGTATTTT.

This clonotype was seen only a few times. The chain couples TRBV20-1 to TRBJ1-6; D is ambiguous. Trimming left V 4 bases short and J 7 bases short, with 11 bases between. Germline CDR1 is DFQATT and CDR2 is SNEGSKA (reference sequence). This CDR3 contains 13 residues. CDR3 region: CSANRVRNSPLHF. The CDR3 nucleotides are TGCAGTGCTAATAGGGTTAGAAATTCACCCCTCCACTTT.

This clonotype was counted at least ten times. The rearrangement uses TRBV9 and TRBJ1-5, with D perhaps matching TRBD1 (5 bases). V lost 3 bases to trimming and J lost 4 bases, with 14 bases between them. This CDR3 is built from 15 residues. Germline values: CDR1 SGDLS, CDR2 YYNGEE. The CDR3 DNA follows: TGTGCCAGCAGCGGACGACGGGACGCAAATCAGCCCCAGCATTTT. This codes for CASSGRRDANQPQHF.

This clonotype has more than one count but fewer than ten. The chain couples TRBV5-1 to TRBJ2-7; D may be TRBD1 (5 bases). The V and J ends lost 0 bases and 0 bases respectively, with 7 bases between them. This CDR3 is 14 amino acids long. Germline V gene data show CDR1 as SGHRS and CDR2 as YFSETQ. The chain's CDR3 is CASSLEGHSYEQYF. CDR3 nucleotide sequence: TGCGCCAGCAGCTTGGAGGGGCACTCCTACGAGCAGTACTTC.

Ten or more counts support this clonotype. The chain joins TRBV5-1 to TRBJ2-1; D remains unclear. This CDR3 comprises 15 residues. Per germline, CDR1 SGHRS and CDR2 YFSETQ. Between the trimmed V and J ends, which lost 4 bases and 2 bases, there was a span of 13 bases. The CDR3 DNA follows: TGCGCCAGCAGCGAGATCCTTAGTCCCTACAATGAGCAGTTCTTC. The encoded protein is CASSEILSPYNEQFF.

The chain links TRBV5-6 to TRBJ2-1; tentatively, D is TRBD1 or TRBD2 (6 bases each). The germline V gene has CDR1 SGHDT and CDR2 YYEEEE. The CDR3 is 14 amino acids. V was shortened by 1 base and J by 7 bases, with 12 bases between the two germline ends. The CDR3 DNA sequence: TGTGCCAGCAGCTTGCGGGGGCCCCGGAATGAGCAGTTCTTC. Translation: CASSLRGPRNEQFF.

This clonotype was recorded at least ten times. This chain connects TRBV4-3 to TRBJ1-2; possible D gene TRBD1, 6 bases. CDR1 is LGHNA and CDR2 is YSLEER in the germline V gene. The V end lost 5 bases, the J end lost 5 bases, and 18 bases lay between the germline ends. The CDR3 covers 15 residues. The DNA for the CDR3 is TGCGCCAGCAGCTCCCTAGAGGCAGGGGATTATGGCTACACCTTC. This translates into CASSSLEAGDYGYTF.

The chain employs TRBV4-3 and TRBJ2-2; D is undetermined. Germline V gives CDR1 LGHNA, CDR2 YSLEER. V was trimmed by 0 bases and J by 6 bases, leaving 8 bases between them. The CDR3 runs to 14 residues. The DNA for the CDR3 is TGCGCCAGCAGCCAAGATTGGACCGCCGGGGAGCTGTTTTTT. Translated, it gives CASSQDWTAGELFF.

Only a few counts were recorded for this clonotype. The chain recombines TRBV9 with TRBJ2-2; tentatively, D is TRBD1 or TRBD2 (5 bases each). Germline CDR1 SGDLS, CDR2 YYNGEE. The length of the CDR3 is 15 residues. The V end lost 4 bases, the J end lost 7 bases, and 17 bases lay between the germline ends. The CDR3 here is CASSPGTAALGELFF. The DNA of the CDR3 is TGTGCCAGCAGCCCCGGGACGGCCGCTCTCGGGGAGCTGTTTTTT.

In its sample, this clonotype was seen a few times. This rearrangement joins TRBV3-1 to TRBJ1-1; TRBD1 is a possible D gene (5 bases). Germline-derived CDR1 and CDR2 are LGHDT and YNNKEL (reference sequence). The CDR3 runs to 14 residues. The V gene lost 0 bases and the J gene lost 1 base, with 6 bases spanning the gap. Here the CDR3 DNA reads TGTGCCAGCAGCCAAGATGACAGGAACACTGAAGCTTTCTTT. Its protein product is CASSQDDRNTEAFF.

This clonotype has a count of ten or more. The chain couples TRBV7-9 to TRBJ1-2, with D possibly TRBD1 on 5 matching bases. The germline V gene has CDR1 SEHNR and CDR2 FQNEAQ (reference sequence). With 5 bases removed from V and 0 bases from J, the gap between germline ends came to 16 bases. The CDR3 is made up of 16 amino acids. CDR3: CASSPFPTDSNYGYTF. CDR3 nucleotide sequence: TGTGCCAGCAGCCCCTTCCCGACAGATTCTAACTATGGCTACACCTTC.

The rearrangement links TRBV29-1 to TRBJ1-1; 7 bases fit TRBD1. The germline CDR1 and CDR2 sequences are SQVTM and ANQGSEA. The CDR3 spans 11 residues. V was pared by 6 bases and J by 3 bases, with 1 base of the junction left unmatched. CDR3 in amino acids: CSVGTDTEAFF. Written as DNA, the CDR3 is TGCAGCGTCGGGACAGACACTGAAGCTTTCTTT.

The rearrangement joins TRBV2 to TRBJ2-7; TRBD1 is a possible D gene (6 bases). V was trimmed by 5 bases and J by 0 bases, leaving 17 bases between them. The V gene's germline CDR1 is SNHLY and CDR2 FYNNEI. The CDR3 sequence is 16 residues long. The CDR3: CASSPQGRASSYEQYF. CDR3 DNA: TGTGCCAGCAGTCCACAGGGACGGGCCAGCTCCTACGAGCAGTACTTC.

This clonotype turned up a few times. This chain connects TRBV5-1 to TRBJ2-5; D may be TRBD1 (5 bases). Looked up from germline, CDR1 is SGHRS and CDR2 is YFSETQ. With 1 base removed from V and 4 bases from J, the gap between germline ends came to 8 bases. The CDR3 has 13 residues. The CDR3 reads CASSLQGPETQYF. Here the CDR3 DNA reads TGCGCCAGCAGCTTGCAGGGCCCAGAGACCCAGTACTTC.

The sample holds many counts of this clonotype. The chain is built from TRBV6-1 and TRBJ1-1, with D unclear. Germline V CDR1 and CDR2: MNHNS, SASEGT. V was shortened by 1 base and J by 5 bases, with 8 bases between the two germline ends. CDR3 length: 13 amino acids. CDR3 nucleotides: TGTGCCAGCAGTGAAGTGGGCAGGACTGAAGCTTTCTTT. This sequence encodes CASSEVGRTEAFF.

This clonotype was found many times. The CDR3 DNA sequence: TGTGCCAGCAGCTTTTACAGGGGGCGCAATCAGCCCCAGCATTTT. Translated, it gives CASSFYRGRNQPQHF. V usage is TRBV7-8 and J usage is TRBJ1-5; the match to TRBD1 covers 9 bases. The CDR3 extends over 15 amino acids. Germline-derived CDR1 and CDR2 are SGHVS and FQNEAQ. V was clipped by 3 bases and J by 2 bases; unmatched bases: 2.

This clonotype was recorded at least ten times. V and J are TRBV13 and TRBJ1-1, with 8 bases lining up with TRBD1. The CDR3 contains 14 residues. CDR1 PRHDT and CDR2 FYEKMQ come from the germline V gene (reference sequence). V lost 5 bases to trimming and J lost 4 bases; unmatched junction nucleotides: 6. In DNA form, the CDR3 reads TGTGCCAGCAGCGCGACAGGGGCCACCACTGAAGCTTTCTTT. It specifies CASSATGATTEAFF. Full variable domain (missing parts from reference TRBV13 and TRBJ1-1): AAGVIQSPRHLIKEKRETATLKCYPIPRHDTVYWYQQGPGQDPQFLISFYEKMQSDKGSIPDRFSAQQFSDYHSELNMSSLELGDSALYFCASSATGATTEAFFGQGTRLTVV.

The table lists this clonotype with a few counts. This chain connects TRBV5-6 to TRBJ2-4; D tentatively reads TRBD1 or TRBD2 (6 bases each). V was trimmed by 3 bases and J by 6 bases, leaving 28 bases between them. Germline V lookup: CDR1 SGHDT, CDR2 YYEEEE. The CDR3 length is 19 residues. CDR3 coding DNA: TGTGCCAGCAGCTACTGGGGGGCAGCTCCGGGACTTGAAGGAAACATTCAGTACTTC. The encoded protein is CASSYWGAAPGLEGNIQYF. Drawing the rest from reference TRBV5-6 and TRBJ2-4, the complete variable domain is DAGVTQSPTHLIKTRGQQVTLRCSPKSGHDTVSWYQQALGQGPQFIFQYYEEEERQRGNFPDRFSGHQFPNYSSELNVNALLLGDSALYLCASSYWGAAPGLEGNIQYFGAGTRLSVL.

This clonotype is a singleton in its sample. This chain links TRBV10-3 with TRBJ2-1; TRBD1 matches 8 bases. J gave up 7 bases and V 3 bases, and 8 bases lay outside the gene matches. The CDR3 loop spans 15 amino acids. Germline-derived CDR1 and CDR2 are ENHRY and SYGVKD. CDR3 sequence: CAISETTGVLNEQFF. The CDR3 DNA reads TGTGCCATCAGTGAAACGACAGGGGTCTTGAATGAGCAGTTCTTC.

The chain carries TRBV5-4 and TRBJ2-3; 8 bases match TRBD2. The germline gives CDR1 SGHNT, CDR2 YYREEE (reference sequence). This CDR3 region has 14 residues. Losses at the gene ends were 0 bases for V and 8 bases for J; bases not matched to a gene: 5. CDR3 DNA sequence: TGTGCCAGCAGCTTGGGCGGGGGGAAGTCTACGCAGTATTTT. It encodes CASSLGGGKSTQYF. Full variable domain (remainder filled in from reference TRBV5-4 and TRBJ2-3): ETGVTQSPTHLIKTRGQQVTLRCSSQSGHNTVSWYQQALGQGPQFIFQYYREEENGRGNFPPRFSGLQFPNYSSELNVNALELDDSALYLCASSLGGGKSTQYFGPGTRLTVL.

This clonotype was picked up a small number of times. This rearrangement joins TRBV20-1 to TRBJ1-2; D possibly corresponds to TRBD1 (5 bases). The V gene lost 3 bases and the J gene lost 8 bases, with 19 bases spanning the gap. The V gene's germline CDR1 is DFQATT and CDR2 SNEGSKA (reference sequence). The CDR3 has 14 amino acids. For the CDR3, the DNA is TGCAGTGCTAGCTTCCGCAGGGCGTCCAAAGGCTACACCTTC. Encoded protein: CSASFRRASKGYTF.

This clonotype was detected ten times or more. The V gene is TRBV20-1, the J gene TRBJ2-7, with D possibly called TRBD1 or TRBD2 (6 bases each). The germline V gene has CDR1 DFQATT and CDR2 SNEGSKA (reference sequence). CDR3 length: 13 amino acids. Trimming left V 1 base short and J 1 base short, with 8 bases between. CDR3 sequence: CSARGGASYEQYF. CDR3 in DNA: TGCAGTGCTAGAGGGGGGGCATCCTACGAGCAGTACTTC.

This clonotype was recorded many times. The V gene is TRBV6-5, the J gene TRBJ1-3; the D gene is possibly TRBD1 (5 bases). Trimming shortened V by 6 bases and J by 7 bases, and 13 bases separated the two germline ends. The CDR3 is made up of 13 amino acids. Germline V gene sequence: CDR1 MNHEY, CDR2 SVGAGI. The CDR3 DNA sequence: TGTGCCAGCAGGATGGATCAGGGTAACACCATATATTTT. Its protein is CASRMDQGNTIYF.

The rearrangement links TRBV7-9 to TRBJ1-6; the D gene is possibly TRBD1 (6 bases). This CDR3 has 18 residues. V lost 6 bases and J lost 0, with 18 bases in between. CDR1 and CDR2 (germline): SEHNR, FQNEAQ (reference sequence). DNA of the CDR3: TGTGCCAGCAGACCGTGGGAGACAGGTAGCTCCTATAATTCACCCCTCCACTTT. Translating it yields CASRPWETGSSYNSPLHF.

This clonotype was detected many times. V gene TRBV7-2 combines with J gene TRBJ1-4; TRBD1 matches at 7 bases. The CDR3 sequence is 14 residues long. The germline V gene has CDR1 SGHTA and CDR2 FQGNSA. J was trimmed by 8 bases and V by 5 bases; bases with no gene match: 8. The CDR3 bases are TGTGCCAGCAGCGTGGACAGGTGGGGCGAAAAACTGTTTTTT. Translated, it gives CASSVDRWGEKLFF.